This T cell receptor (beta chain) was sequenced in a study of blood T cell repertoires in COVID-19. This clone occurred once. Authors' methods: Cell counts per sample came from amplifying reference gene primers. Some clones are missing from TCRdb's copy, which holds only in-frame ones; the method was immunoSEQ multiplex PCR. V, J and clone size were drawn from that table, and D and trimming were deduced from the DNA. There are about 160,000 clones in the sample; 70% to 80% occur only once, and about 7.8% lies in the top ten. V was cut by 4 bases and J by 9 bases, with 16 bases left in between. The CDR3 has 14 amino acids. The V gene's germline CDR1 is SNHLY and CDR2 FYNNEI. During active infection, Seattle patients enrolled and were then monitored through disease.

The sequenced material came from peripheral blood. This receptor was taken from a woman aged 55-70 years with COVID-19, enrolled during active disease. The V and J genes are TRBV2 and TRBJ1-5; tentatively, D is TRBD1 (6 bases). Here the CDR3 reads CASSANRERGPQHF. CDR3 sequence (DNA): TGTGCCAGCAGTGCAAACAGGGAAAGGGGGCCCCAGCATTTT.